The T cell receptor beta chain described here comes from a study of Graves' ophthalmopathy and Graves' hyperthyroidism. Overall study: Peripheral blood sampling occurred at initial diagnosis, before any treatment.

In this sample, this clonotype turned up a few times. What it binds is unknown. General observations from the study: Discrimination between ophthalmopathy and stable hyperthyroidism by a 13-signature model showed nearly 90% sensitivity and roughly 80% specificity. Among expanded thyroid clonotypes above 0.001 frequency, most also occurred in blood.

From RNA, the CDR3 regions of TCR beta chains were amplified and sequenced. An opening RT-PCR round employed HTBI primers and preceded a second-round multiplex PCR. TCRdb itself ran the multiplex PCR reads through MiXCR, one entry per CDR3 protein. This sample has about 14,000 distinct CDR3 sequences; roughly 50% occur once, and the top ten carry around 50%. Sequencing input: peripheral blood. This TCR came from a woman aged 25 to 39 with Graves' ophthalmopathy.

The CDR3 nucleotides are TGCAGTGCTCTACAGGGGGGAAAAGAAAAACTGTTTTTT. It yields the protein CSALQGGKEKLFF. J is TRBJ1-4 and V is TRBV20-1; TRBD1 agrees at 8 bases. Germline trimming cut 5 bases from V and 8 bases from J; bases unmatched to any gene: 7. Germline assignment: CDR1 DFQATT and CDR2 SNEGSKA (reference sequence). The CDR3 consists of 13 residues.